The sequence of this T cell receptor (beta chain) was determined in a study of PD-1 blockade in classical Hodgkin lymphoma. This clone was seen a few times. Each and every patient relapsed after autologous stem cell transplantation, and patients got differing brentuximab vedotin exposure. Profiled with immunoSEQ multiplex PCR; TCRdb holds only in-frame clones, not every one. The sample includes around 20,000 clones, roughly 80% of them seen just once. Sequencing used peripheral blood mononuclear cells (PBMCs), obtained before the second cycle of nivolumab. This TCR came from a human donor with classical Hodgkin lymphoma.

CDR3 sequence reads: CASSEALGQTYGYTF. The CDR3 nucleotides are TGTGCCAGCAGTGAAGCGCTGGGACAAACCTATGGCTACACCTTC. V is TRBV2 and J is TRBJ1-2; D is perhaps TRBD1 (6 bases). CDR3 length: 15 residues. V was trimmed by 0 bases and J by 4 bases, leaving 12 bases between them. CDR1 and CDR2 (germline): SNHLY, FYNNEI.